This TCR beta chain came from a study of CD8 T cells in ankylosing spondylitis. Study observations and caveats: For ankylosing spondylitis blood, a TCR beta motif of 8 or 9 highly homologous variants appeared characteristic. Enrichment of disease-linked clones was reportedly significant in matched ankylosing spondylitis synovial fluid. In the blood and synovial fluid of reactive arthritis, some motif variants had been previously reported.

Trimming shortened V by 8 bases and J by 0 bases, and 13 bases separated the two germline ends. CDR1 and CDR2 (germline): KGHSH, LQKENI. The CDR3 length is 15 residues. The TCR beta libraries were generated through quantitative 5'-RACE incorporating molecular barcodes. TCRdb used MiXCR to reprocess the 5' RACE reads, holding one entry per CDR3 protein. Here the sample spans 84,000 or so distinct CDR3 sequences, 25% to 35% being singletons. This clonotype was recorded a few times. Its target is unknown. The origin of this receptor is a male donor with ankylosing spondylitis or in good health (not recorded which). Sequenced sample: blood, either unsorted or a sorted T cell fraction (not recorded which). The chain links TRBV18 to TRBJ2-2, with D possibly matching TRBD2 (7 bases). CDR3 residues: CASKPGGTNTGELFF. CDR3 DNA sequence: TGTGCCAGCAAACCGGGGGGCACGAACACCGGGGAGCTGTTTTTT.